Listed below are T cell receptor beta chains from one sample, sequenced in a study of cytomegalovirus exposure and HLA in healthy donors. Data came from immunoSEQ multiplex PCR; TCRdb stores just in-frame clones and leaves some out. The sample has about 73,000 clones; under 70% are singletons. The sequencing input was PBMCs. These receptor sequences come from a woman in her forties or fifties in good health and CMV-seropositive. The CDR3 runs from the conserved cysteine through the conserved F or W. The order of the fields is clone size, D gene, V gene, J gene, CDR3 DNA, CDR3 protein. A D gene is named only where the DNA matches it firmly. Expanded clones get a size class; other rows say once, few or many, or leave the size out.

>NA|NA|TRBV18|TRBJ1-5
TGTGCCAGCTCACCAATTGGGCCGATCAGCAATCAGCCCCAGCATTTT
CASSPIGPISNQPQHF
>NA|NA|TRBV7-9|TRBJ1-6
TGTTCCAGCAGACAACAGACAGGAAAGGGATCCAATTCACCCCTCCACTTT
CSSRQQTGKGSNSPLHF
>NA|TRBD1|TRBV19|TRBJ2-1
TGTGCCAGTATCCCCGACAGGGGGACCTACAATGAGCAGTTCTTC
CASIPDRGTYNEQFF
>NA|TRBD2|TRBV10-1|TRBJ2-1
TGCGCCAGCAGTTTAGCGGGGGGGCTCAATGAGCAGTTCTTC
CASSLAGGLNEQFF
>NA|NA|TRBV2|TRBJ2-1
TGTGCCAGTCTCGGGGACAAGTCCTACAATGAGCAGTTCTTC
CASLGDKSYNEQFF
>NA|NA|TRBV6-5|TRBJ1-2
TGTGCCAGCAGTTACCCTGGGGCAAGGGGAGGCTACACCTTC
CASSYPGARGGYTF
>few|TRBD2|TRBV30|TRBJ2-1
TGTGCCTGGAGTGTACTGGCGGGGGATGAGCAGTTCTTC
CAWSVLAGDEQFF
>once|TRBD1|TRBV18|TRBJ1-4
TGTGCCAGCTCATCAACAGGGGGCCTATTAACTAATGAAAAACTGTTTTTT
CASSSTGGLLTNEKLFF
>NA|TRBD2|TRBV2|TRBJ2-1
TGTGCCAGCAGTGGGGGCTTTTTGAGCGGGGGACCTTACAATGAGCAGTTCTTC
CASSGGFLSGGPYNEQFF
>NA|TRBD2|TRBV28|TRBJ2-3
TGTGCCAGCAGTTCGACTAGCGGGAGCACAGATACGCAGTATTTT
CASSSTSGSTDTQYF
>NA|NA|TRBV18|TRBJ1-5
TGTGCCAGCTCACCACGGGCAGGCAATCAGCCCCAGCATTTT
CASSPRAGNQPQHF
>NA|NA|TRBV6-5|TRBJ1-3
TGTGCCAGCAAAAAAAATTTTCGGGCTGGAAACACCATATATTTT
CASKKNFRAGNTIYF
>NA|TRBD1|TRBV5-4|TRBJ1-2
TGTGCCAGCAGGCAAGGACAGGGATCTAACTATGGCTACACCTTC
CASRQGQGSNYGYTF